This T cell receptor beta chain is drawn from a study of T-cell memory formation after mild COVID-19. TCRdb redid the calling of the 5' RACE reads with MiXCR, one entry per CDR3 protein. The profile shows roughly 350,000 distinct CDR3 sequences, around 28% of them singletons. There are a few counts of this clonotype. V was clipped by 6 bases and J by 3 bases; unmatched bases: 4. The CDR3 contains 14 residues. CDR1 MNHEY and CDR2 SMNVEV come from the germline V gene (reference sequence). Sequencing used PBMCs or a T cell subset sorted from them (not recorded which). This chain uses TRBV27 with TRBJ2-1; 8 nucleotides match TRBD1. This TCR derives from an adult woman who had mild COVID-19 (a few samples of this study predate the infection). Cell type and time point are not known. CDR3 protein: CASRRQGFYNEQFF. In DNA form, the CDR3 reads TGTGCCAGCAGAAGACAGGGGTTCTACAATGAGCAGTTCTTC.